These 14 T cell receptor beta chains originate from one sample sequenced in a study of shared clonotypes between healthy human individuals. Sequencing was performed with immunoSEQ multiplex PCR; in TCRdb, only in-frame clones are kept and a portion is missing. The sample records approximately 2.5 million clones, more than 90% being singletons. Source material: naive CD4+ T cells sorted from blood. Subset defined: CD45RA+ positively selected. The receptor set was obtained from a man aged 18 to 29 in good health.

This chain's CDR3 is CASSILWRTGQGFGPQHF. The CDR3 DNA is TGTGCCAGTAGTATTCTTTGGCGGACGGGACAGGGGTTCGGGCCCCAGCATTTT. The chain recombines TRBV19 with TRBJ1-5; 10 bases map to TRBD1. With V trimmed by 3 bases and J by 9 bases, 17 bases remained unmatched. Per the germline V gene, CDR1 is LNHDA and CDR2 is SQIVND (reference sequence). CDR3 length: 18 amino acids.

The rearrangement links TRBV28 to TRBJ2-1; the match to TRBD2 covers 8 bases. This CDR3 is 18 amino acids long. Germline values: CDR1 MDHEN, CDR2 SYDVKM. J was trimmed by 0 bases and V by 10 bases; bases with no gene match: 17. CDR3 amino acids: CATAAGSGVISSYNEQFF. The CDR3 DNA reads TGTGCCACCGCCGCTGGTAGCGGGGTAATAAGCTCCTACAATGAGCAGTTCTTC.

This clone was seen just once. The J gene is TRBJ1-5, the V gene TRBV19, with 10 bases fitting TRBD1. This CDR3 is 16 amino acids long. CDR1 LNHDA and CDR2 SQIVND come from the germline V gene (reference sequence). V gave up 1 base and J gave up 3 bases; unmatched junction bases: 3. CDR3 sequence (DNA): TGTGCCAGTAGTATAGGTGGGACAGGGGCCAATCAGCCCCAGCATTTT. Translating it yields CASSIGGTGANQPQHF.

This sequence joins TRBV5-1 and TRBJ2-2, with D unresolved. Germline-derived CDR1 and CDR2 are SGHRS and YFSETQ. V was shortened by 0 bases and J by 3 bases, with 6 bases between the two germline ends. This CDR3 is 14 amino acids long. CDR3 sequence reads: CASSLGYYTGELFF. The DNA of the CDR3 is TGCGCCAGCAGCTTGGGGTATTACACCGGGGAGCTGTTTTTT. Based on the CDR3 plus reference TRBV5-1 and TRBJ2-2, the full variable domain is KAGVTQTPRYLIKTRGQQVTLSCSPISGHRSVSWYQQTPGQGLQFLFEYFSETQRNKGNFPGRFSGRQFSNSRSEMNVSTLELGDSALYLCASSLGYYTGELFFGEGSRLTVL.

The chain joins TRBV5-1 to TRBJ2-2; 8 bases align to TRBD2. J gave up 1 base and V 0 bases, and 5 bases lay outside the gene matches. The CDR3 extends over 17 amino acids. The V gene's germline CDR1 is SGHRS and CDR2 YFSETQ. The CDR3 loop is CASSLAVAGGNTGELFF. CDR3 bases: TGCGCCAGCAGCTTGGCCGTGGCGGGAGGGAACACCGGGGAGCTGTTTTTT.

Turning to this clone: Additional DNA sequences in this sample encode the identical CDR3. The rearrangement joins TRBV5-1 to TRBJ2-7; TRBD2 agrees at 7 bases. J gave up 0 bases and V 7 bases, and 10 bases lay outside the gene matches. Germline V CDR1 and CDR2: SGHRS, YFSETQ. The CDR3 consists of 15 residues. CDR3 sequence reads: CASSPSGLSSYEQYF. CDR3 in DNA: TGCGCCAGCTCCCCTAGCGGACTTAGCTCCTACGAGCAGTACTTC.

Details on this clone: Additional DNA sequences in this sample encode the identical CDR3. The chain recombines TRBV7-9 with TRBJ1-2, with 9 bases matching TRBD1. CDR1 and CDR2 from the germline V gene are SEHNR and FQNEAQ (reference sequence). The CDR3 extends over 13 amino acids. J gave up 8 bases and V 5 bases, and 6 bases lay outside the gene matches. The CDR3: CASSLQGARGYTF. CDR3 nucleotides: TGTGCCAGCAGCCTACAGGGGGCGCGAGGCTACACCTTC.

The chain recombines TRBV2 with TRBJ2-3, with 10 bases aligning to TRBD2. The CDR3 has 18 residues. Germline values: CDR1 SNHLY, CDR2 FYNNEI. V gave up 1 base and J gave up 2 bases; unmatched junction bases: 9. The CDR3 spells CASSEDASGSYNTDTQYF. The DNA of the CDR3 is TGTGCCAGCAGTGAAGATGCTAGCGGGAGTTATAACACAGATACGCAGTATTTT.

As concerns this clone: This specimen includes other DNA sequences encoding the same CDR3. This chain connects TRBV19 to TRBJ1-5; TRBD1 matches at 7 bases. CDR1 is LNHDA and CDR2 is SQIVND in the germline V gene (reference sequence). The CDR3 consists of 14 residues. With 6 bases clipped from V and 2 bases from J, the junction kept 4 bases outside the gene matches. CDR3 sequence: CASRETGGNQPQHF. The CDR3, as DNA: TGTGCCAGTAGAGAAACAGGGGGCAATCAGCCCCAGCATTTT.

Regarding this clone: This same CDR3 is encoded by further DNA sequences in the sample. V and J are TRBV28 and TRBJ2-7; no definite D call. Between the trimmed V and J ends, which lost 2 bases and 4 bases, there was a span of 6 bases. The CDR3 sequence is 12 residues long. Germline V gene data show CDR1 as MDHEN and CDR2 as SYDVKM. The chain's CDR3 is CASSLRQYEQYF. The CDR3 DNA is TGTGCCAGCAGTTTAAGGCAGTACGAGCAGTACTTC.

The CDR3 DNA reads TGCAGCGTTACCAAATCCTTCGGGTACAATGAGCAGTTCTTC. Protein sequence: CSVTKSFGYNEQFF. The chain carries TRBV29-1 and TRBJ2-1; D remains ambiguous. CDR1 and CDR2 from the germline V gene are SQVTM and ANQGSEA. This CDR3 has 14 residues. V was pared by 5 bases and J by 4 bases, with 15 bases between.

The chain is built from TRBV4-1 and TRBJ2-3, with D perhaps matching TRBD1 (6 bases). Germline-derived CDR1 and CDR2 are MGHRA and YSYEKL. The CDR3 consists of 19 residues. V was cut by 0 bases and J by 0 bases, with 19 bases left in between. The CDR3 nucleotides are TGCGCCAGCAGCCAAGATGGGATTCTACAGGGTTGGAGCACAGATACGCAGTATTTT. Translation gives CASSQDGILQGWSTDTQYF.

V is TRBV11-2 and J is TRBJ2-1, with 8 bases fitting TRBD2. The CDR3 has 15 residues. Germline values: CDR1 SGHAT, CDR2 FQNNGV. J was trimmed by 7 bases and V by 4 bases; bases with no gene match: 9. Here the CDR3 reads CASSSPGGAGNEQFF. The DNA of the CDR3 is TGTGCCAGCAGCTCCCCGGGAGGGGCGGGGAATGAGCAGTTCTTC.

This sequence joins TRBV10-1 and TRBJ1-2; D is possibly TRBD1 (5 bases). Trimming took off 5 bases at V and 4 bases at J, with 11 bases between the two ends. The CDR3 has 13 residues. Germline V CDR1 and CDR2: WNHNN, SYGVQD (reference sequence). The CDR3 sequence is CASSKGRSYGYTF. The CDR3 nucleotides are TGCGCCAGCAGTAAGGGACGCAGCTATGGCTACACCTTC.